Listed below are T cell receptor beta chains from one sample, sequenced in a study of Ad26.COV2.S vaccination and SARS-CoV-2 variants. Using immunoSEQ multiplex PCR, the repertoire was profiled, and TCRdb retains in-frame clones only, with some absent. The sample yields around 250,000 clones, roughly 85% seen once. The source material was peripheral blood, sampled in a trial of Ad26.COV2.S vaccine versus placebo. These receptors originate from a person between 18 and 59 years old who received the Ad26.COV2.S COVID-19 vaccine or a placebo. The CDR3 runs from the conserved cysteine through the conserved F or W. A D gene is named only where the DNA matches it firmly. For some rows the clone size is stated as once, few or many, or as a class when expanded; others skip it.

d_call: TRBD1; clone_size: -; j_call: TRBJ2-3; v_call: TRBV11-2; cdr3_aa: CASSTGTGMTDTQYF; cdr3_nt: TGTGCCAGCAGCACAGGGACAGGGATGACAGATACGCAGTATTTT
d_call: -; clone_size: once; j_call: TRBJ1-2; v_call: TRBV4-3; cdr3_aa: CASSPVGRKYYGYTF; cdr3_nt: TGCGCCAGCAGCCCGGTTGGCAGGAAGTACTATGGCTACACCTTC
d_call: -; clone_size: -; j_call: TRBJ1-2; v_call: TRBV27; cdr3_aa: CASSSLPGHRGYTF; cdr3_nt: TGTGCCAGCAGTTCATTACCGGGACACCGCGGCTACACCTTC
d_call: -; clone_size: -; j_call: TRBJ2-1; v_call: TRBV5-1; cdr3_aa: CASSSTGPMDNEQFF; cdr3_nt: TGCGCCAGCAGCTCGACGGGACCAATGGACAATGAGCAGTTCTTC
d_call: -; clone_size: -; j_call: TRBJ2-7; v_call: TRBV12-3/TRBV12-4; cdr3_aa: CASSPGGREQYF; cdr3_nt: TGTGCCAGCAGTCCTGGAGGCAGAGAGCAGTACTTC
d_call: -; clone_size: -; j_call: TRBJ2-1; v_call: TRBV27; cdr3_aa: CASRPGDRNYNEQFF; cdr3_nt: TGTGCCAGTAGGCCGGGGGACCGCAACTACAATGAGCAGTTCTTC
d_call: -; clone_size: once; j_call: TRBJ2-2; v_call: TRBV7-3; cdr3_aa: CASSLSWTANTGELFF; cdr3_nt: TGTGCCAGCAGCTTAAGTTGGACAGCGAACACCGGGGAGCTGTTTTTT
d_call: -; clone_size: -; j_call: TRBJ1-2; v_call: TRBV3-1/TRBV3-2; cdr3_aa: CASSQVSTGDYGYTF; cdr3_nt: TGTGCCAGCAGCCAAGTTTCAACGGGGGACTATGGCTACACCTTC
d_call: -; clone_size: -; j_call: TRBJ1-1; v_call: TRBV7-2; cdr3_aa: CASSLFIGRNTEAFF; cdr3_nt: TGTGCCAGCAGCCTATTTATCGGGAGAAACACTGAAGCTTTCTTT
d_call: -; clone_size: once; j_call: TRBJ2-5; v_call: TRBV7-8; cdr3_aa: CASSLRLGETQYF; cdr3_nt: TGTGCCAGCAGCTTACGACTAGGGGAGACCCAGTACTTC
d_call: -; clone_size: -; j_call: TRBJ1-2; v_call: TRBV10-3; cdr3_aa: CAISESRGDYGYTF; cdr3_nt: TGTGCCATCAGTGAGTCGAGAGGGGACTATGGCTACACCTTC
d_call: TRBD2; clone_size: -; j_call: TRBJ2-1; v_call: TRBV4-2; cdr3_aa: CASSPKSGGALSYNEQFF; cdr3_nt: TGTGCCAGCAGCCCGAAAAGCGGGGGGGCCTTATCCTACAATGAGCAGTTCTTC
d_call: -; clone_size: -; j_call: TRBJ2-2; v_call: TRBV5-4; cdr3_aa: CASSPSRTHLSTGELFF; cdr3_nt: TGTGCCAGCAGCCCCTCACGGACTCATTTGTCCACCGGGGAGCTGTTTTTT
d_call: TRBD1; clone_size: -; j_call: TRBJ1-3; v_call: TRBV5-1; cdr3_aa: CASSRTGDGNTIYF; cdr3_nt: TGCGCCAGCAGCCGTACAGGGGACGGAAACACCATATATTTT
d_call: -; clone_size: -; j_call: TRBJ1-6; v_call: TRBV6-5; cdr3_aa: CASTSSDYNSPLHF; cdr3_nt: TGTGCCAGCACGTCGTCTGACTATAATTCACCCCTCCACTTT
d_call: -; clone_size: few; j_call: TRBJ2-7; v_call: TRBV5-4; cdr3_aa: CASSSPGRVVDEQYF; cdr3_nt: TGTGCCAGCAGCTCCCCCGGCAGGGTTGTGGACGAGCAGTACTTC
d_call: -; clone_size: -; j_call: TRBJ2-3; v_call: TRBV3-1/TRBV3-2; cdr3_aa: CASSRRTDTQYF; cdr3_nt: TGTGCCAGCAGCCGTAGGACAGATACGCAGTATTTT
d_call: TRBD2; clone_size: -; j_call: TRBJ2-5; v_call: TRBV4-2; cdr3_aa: CASSQPSGGAGTQYF; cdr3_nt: TGTGCCAGCAGCCAACCTAGCGGGGGGGCAGGGACCCAGTACTTC
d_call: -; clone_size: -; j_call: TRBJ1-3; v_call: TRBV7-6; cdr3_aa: CASSPRGGARSGNTIYF; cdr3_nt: TGTGCCAGCAGCCCCCGGGGGGGCGCCCGCTCTGGAAACACCATATATTTT
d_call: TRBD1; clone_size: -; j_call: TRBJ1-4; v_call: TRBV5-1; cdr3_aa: CASSSGTVTEKLFF; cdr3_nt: TGCGCCAGCAGCTCCGGGACAGTGACTGAAAAACTGTTTTTT
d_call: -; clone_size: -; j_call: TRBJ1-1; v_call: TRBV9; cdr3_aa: CASSVEPAATEAFF; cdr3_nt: TGTGCCAGCAGCGTAGAGCCCGCGGCCACTGAAGCTTTCTTT
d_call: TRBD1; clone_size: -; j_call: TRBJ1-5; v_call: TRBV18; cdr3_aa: CASSPLGTGSNQPQHF; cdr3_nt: TGTGCCAGCTCACCTTTAGGGACAGGGAGCAATCAGCCCCAGCATTTT
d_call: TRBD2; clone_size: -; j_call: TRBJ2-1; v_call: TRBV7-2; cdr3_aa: CASSLKWTSGGAYNEQFF; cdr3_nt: TGTGCCAGCAGCTTAAAGTGGACTAGCGGGGGAGCCTACAATGAGCAGTTCTTC
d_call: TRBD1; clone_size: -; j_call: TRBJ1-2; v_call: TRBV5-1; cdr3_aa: CASSLEQGASSYTF; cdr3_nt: TGCGCCAGCAGCTTGGAGCAGGGGGCGTCTAGCTACACCTTC
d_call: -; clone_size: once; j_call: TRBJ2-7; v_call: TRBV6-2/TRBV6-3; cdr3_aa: CASSGYDEQYF; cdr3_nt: TGTGCCAGCAGCGGGTATGACGAGCAGTACTTC
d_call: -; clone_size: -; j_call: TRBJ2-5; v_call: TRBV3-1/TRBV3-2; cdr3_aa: CASRRPSQETQYF; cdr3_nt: TGTGCCAGCAGGCGTCCCAGTCAAGAGACCCAGTACTTC
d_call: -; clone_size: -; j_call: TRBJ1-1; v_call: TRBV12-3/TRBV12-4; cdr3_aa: CASSLLLNTEAFF; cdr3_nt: TGTGCCAGCAGTTTGTTATTGAACACTGAAGCTTTCTTT
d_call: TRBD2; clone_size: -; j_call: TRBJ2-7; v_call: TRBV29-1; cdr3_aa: CSAGGGEWRYEQYF; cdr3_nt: TGCAGCGCCGGGGGGGGAGAATGGCGCTACGAGCAGTACTTC